This T cell receptor beta chain comes out of a study of blood T cells in healthy people across ages. General study points: Long-lived donors exceeded aged donors in naive CD4+ cells and diversity. Estimated diversity, derived from one million T cells, was regarded as an underestimate.

This clonotype appeared many times. Its antigen is currently unknown. The use of a sample-barcoded 5' primer and a J-beta primer mix characterized a second PCR of about 7 to 12 cycles. In TCRdb, the 5' RACE reads were re-called with MiXCR into one record per CDR3 protein. The profile shows roughly 650,000 distinct CDR3 sequences, about 30% of them singletons. Trimming left V 5 bases short and J 2 bases short, with 12 bases between. CDR1 is DFQATT and CDR2 is SNEGSKA in the germline V gene (reference sequence). The CDR3 is made up of 13 amino acids. Every donor gave around 10 milliliters of peripheral blood. Each sample gave at least 7 million isolated PBMCs.

V usage is TRBV20-1 and J usage is TRBJ2-5; D may correspond to TRBD1 or TRBD2 (5 bases each). The TCR originated in a woman older than 75 in good health. Material: blood. The CDR3 region has the DNA TGCAGTGCTCGGTGGGACGGACAAGAGACCCAGTACTTC. It yields the protein CSARWDGQETQYF.